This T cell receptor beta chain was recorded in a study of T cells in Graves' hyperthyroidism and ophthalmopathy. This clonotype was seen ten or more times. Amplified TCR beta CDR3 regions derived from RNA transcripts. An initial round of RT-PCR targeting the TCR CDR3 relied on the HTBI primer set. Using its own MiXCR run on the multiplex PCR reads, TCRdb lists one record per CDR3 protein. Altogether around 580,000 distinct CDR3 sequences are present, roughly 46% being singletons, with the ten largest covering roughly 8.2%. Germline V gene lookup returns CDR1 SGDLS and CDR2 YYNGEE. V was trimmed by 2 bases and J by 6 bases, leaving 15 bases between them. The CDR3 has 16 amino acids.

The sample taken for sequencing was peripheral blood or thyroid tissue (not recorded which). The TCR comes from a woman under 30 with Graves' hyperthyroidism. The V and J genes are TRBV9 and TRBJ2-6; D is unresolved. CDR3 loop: CASSVVPVLAANVLTF. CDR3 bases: TGTGCCAGCAGCGTGGTCCCGGTGCTGGCGGCCAACGTCCTGACTTTC.